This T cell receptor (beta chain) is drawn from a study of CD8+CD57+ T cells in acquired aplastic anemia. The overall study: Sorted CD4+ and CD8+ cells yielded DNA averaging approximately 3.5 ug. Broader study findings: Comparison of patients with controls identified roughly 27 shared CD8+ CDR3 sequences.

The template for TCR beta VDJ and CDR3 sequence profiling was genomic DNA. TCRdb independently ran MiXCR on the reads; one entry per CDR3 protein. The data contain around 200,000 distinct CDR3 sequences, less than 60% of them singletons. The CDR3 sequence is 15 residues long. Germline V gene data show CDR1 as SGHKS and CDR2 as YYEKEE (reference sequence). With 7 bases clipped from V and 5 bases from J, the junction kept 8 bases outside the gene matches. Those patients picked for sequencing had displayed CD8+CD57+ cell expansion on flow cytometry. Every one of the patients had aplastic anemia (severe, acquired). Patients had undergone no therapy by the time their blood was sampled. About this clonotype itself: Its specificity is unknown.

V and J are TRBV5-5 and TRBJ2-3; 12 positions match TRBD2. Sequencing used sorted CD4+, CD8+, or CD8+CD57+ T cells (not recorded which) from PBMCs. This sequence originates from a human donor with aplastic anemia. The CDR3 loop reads CASGATSGSLDTQYF. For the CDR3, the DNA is TGTGCCAGCGGTGCGACTAGCGGGAGTTTAGATACGCAGTATTTT.